This TCR beta chain was profiled in a study of blood T cells in healthy people across ages. PCR was performed a second time for about 7 to 12 cycles using a sample-barcoded 5' primer and a J-beta primer mix. TCRdb reprocessed the 5' RACE reads with MiXCR, giving one entry per CDR3 protein. The sample comprises over 1,500,000 distinct CDR3 sequences, roughly 50% of which are singletons, and approximately 2.1% rests with the top ten. Sequencing was done on a sample of blood. This TCR derives from a woman aged 40 to 49 in good health.

In DNA, the CDR3 is TGTGCCAGCTCAACCGGGACGGGAAATGAAAAACTGTTTTTT. Amino acids: CASSTGTGNEKLFF. This chain joins TRBV18 and TRBJ1-4, with TRBD1 as a possible D gene (5 bases). The CDR3 contains 14 residues. The V end was cut by 5 bases, the J end by 5 bases, with 12 bases between. The germline CDR1 and CDR2 sequences are KGHSH and LQKENI.